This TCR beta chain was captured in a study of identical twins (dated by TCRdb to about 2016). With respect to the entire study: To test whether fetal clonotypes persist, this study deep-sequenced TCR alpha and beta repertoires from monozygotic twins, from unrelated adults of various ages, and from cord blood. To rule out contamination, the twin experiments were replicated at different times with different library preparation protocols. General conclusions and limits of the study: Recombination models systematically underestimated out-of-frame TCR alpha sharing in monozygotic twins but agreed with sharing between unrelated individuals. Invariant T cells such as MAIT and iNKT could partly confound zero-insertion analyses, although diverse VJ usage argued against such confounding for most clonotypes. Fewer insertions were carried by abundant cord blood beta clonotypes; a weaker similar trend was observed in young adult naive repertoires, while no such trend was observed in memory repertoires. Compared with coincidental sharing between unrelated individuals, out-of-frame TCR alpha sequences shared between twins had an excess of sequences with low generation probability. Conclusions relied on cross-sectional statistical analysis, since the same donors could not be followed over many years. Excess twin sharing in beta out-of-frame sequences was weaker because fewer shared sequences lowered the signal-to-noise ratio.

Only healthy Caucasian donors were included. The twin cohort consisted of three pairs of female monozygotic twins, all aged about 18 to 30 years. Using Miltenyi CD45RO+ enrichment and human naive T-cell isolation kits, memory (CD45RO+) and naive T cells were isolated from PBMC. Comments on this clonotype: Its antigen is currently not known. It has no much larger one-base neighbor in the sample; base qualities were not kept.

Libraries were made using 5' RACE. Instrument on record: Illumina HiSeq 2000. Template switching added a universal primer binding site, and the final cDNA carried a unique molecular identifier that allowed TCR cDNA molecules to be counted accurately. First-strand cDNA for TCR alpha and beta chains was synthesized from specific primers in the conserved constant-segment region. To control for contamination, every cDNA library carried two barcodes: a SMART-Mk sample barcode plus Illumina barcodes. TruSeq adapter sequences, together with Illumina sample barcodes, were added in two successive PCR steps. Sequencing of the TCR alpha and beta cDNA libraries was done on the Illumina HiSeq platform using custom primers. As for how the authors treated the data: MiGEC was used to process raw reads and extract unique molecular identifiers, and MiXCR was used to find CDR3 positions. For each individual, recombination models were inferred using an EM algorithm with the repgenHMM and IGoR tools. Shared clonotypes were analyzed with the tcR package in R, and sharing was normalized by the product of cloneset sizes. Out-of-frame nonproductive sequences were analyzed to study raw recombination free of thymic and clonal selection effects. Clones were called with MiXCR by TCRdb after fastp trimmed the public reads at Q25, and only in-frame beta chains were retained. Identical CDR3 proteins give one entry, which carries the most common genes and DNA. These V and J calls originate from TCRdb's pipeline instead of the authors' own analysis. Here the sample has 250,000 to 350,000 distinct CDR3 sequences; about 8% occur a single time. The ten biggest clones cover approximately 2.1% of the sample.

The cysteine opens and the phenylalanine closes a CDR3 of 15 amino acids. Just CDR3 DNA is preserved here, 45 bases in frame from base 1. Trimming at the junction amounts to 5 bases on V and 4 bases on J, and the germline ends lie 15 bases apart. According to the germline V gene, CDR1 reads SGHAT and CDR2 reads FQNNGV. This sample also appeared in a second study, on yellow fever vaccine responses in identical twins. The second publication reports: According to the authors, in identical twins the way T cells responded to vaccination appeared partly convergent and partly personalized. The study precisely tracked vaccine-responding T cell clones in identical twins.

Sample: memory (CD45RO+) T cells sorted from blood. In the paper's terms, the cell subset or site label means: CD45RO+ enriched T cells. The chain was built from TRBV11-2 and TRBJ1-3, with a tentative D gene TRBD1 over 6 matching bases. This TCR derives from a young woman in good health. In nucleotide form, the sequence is TGTGCCAGCAGCCCATCCACAGGGCTCGGAAACACCATATATTTT. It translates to CASSPSTGLGNTIYF.